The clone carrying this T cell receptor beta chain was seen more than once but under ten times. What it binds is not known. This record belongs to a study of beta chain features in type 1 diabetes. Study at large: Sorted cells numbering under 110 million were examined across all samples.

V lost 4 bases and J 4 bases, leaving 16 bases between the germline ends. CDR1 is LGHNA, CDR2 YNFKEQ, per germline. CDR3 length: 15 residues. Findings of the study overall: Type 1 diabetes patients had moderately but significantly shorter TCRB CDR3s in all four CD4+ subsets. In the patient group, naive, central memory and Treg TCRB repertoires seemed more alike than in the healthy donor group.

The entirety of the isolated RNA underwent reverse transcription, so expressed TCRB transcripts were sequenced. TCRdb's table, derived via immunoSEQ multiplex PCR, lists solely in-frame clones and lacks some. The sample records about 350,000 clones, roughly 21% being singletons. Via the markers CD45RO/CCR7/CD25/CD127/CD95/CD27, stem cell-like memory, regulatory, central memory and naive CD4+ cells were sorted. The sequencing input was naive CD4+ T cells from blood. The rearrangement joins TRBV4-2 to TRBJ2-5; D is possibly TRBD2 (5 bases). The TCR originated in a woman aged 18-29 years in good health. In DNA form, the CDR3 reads TGTGCCAGCAGCCCAACAATATTAGCGATAGAGACCCAGTACTTC. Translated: CASSPTILAIETQYF.